This TCR beta chain was sequenced during a study of Graves' ophthalmopathy and Graves' hyperthyroidism. Whole-study findings and limits: Blood also harbored most expanded thyroid clonotypes above 0.001 frequency.

Isolation of PBMCs was performed using 7.5 to 10 ml of fresh peripheral blood. At least ten counts were recorded for this clonotype. What it binds is not known. Trimming pared 0 bases from V and 0 bases from J, leaving 12 bases between. The germline CDR1 and CDR2 sequences are LGHNA and YNFKEQ. This CDR3 contains 17 residues. Amplified TCR beta CDR3 regions were obtained using RNA transcripts as template. The first round was an RT-PCR with HTBI primers, and the second round was a multiplex PCR. A single record per CDR3 protein comes from TCRdb applying MiXCR to the multiplex PCR reads. Among tens of thousands of distinct CDR3 sequences, approximately 52% were seen once, and the ten largest hold roughly 18%.

Specimen: peripheral blood. The source is an adult man with Graves' ophthalmopathy. The chain combines TRBV4-2 with TRBJ1-5; TRBD1 is a possible D gene (5 bases). DNA for the CDR3: TGTGCCAGCAGCCAAGAAAGGGGCCTTTATAGCAATCAGCCCCAGCATTTT. Translation: CASSQERGLYSNQPQHF.